What follows is one T cell receptor beta chain and its context. Its target is not known. This sample is part of a study of blood T cells in healthy people across ages. Sample-barcoded 5' priming and a J-beta primer mix drove a second PCR of roughly 7 to 11 cycles. TCRdb re-derived calls from the 5' RACE reads in MiXCR, one entry per CDR3 protein. Among 1.5 million or so distinct CDR3 sequences listed, roughly 40% were seen once. This CDR3 region has 15 residues. Germline-derived CDR1 and CDR2 are SNHLY and FYNNEI. The V end was cut by 3 bases, the J end by 4 bases, with 15 bases between. Points from the study as a whole: With naive T cell percentage, TCR beta diversity showed a strong correlation.

The donors, all healthy, were Caucasians living in Russia, aged about 6 to 90. The receptor was derived from a young woman in good health. The chain recombines TRBV2 with TRBJ1-1, with no clear D. The sequenced sample consisted of blood. The CDR3 sequence is CASSDVSGRATEAFF. DNA of the CDR3: TGTGCCAGCAGTGATGTGTCAGGACGGGCCACTGAAGCTTTCTTT. Complete variable domain (other parts from reference TRBV2 and TRBJ1-1): EPEVTQTPSHQVTQMGQEVILRCVPISNHLYFYWYRQILGQKVEFLVSFYNNEISEKSEIFDDQFSVERPDGSNFTLKIRSTKLEDSAMYFCASSDVSGRATEAFFGQGTRLTVV.